The sequence of this TCR beta chain was determined in a study of cytotoxic CD8 clonotypes in ibrutinib-treated CLL. General study findings and limits: Public clonotypes (which were uncommon) either contracted or remained stable on treatment. Having risen at ibrutinib response, clonality had fallen back toward baseline by progression.

V lost 4 bases and J lost 12, with 18 bases in between. The CDR3 has 13 residues. Germline V gene lookup returns CDR1 ENHRY and CDR2 SYGVKD. This clone was found a few times. The antigen remains undetermined. The intended depth for sequencing was 1 in 200,000 to 1 in 1 million T cells. Sequencing was performed with immunoSEQ multiplex PCR; in TCRdb, only in-frame clones are kept and a portion is missing. Altogether 330,000 or so clones are present, roughly 71% being singletons, with the ten largest covering roughly 6.3%. The sample was PBMCs, taken after 36 months of ibrutinib treatment. The chain has TRBV10-3 and TRBJ1-1, with D tentatively TRBD1 (6 bases). The clonotype originates from a human donor with chronic lymphocytic leukemia. CDR3 loop: CAISGVIQGSSFF. The CDR3, as DNA: TGTGCCATCAGTGGAGTTATACAGGGATCGTCTTTCTTT.